Given below is one TCR beta chain in context. V shed 5 bases and J 6 bases; nucleotides not matched to a gene: 4. Germline values: CDR1 MNHEY, CDR2 SVGAGI. The CDR3 consists of 14 residues. The sample comes from a study of technical replicates of blood from a handful of donors. The assay was immunoSEQ multiplex PCR, and TCRdb's table has in-frame clones only and misses some. Altogether about 75,000 clones are present, nearly 98% being singletons, with the ten largest covering roughly 0.3%. The sequencing input was T cells isolated from PBMCs. This chain joins TRBV6-5 and TRBJ2-2; 9 nucleotides line up with TRBD1. The sequence derives from a human donor in good health. This CDR3 is CASSTTGGAGELFF. The CDR3 region has the DNA TGTGCCAGCAGTACGACAGGGGGGGCCGGGGAGCTGTTTTTT.